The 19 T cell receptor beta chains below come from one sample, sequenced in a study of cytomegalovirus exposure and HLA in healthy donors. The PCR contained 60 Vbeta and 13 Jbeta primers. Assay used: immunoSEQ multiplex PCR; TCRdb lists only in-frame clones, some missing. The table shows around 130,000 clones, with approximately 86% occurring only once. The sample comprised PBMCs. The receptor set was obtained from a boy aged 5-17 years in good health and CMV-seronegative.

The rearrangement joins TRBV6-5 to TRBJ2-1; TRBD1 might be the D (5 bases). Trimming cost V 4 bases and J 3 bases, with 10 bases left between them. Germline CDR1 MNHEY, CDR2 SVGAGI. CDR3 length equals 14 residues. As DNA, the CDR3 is TGTGCCAGCAGTTCTCCAAGGGGCTACAATGAGCAGTTCTTC. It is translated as CASSSPRGYNEQFF.

The CDR3 is CASSPPRQTSTDTQYF. DNA of the CDR3: TGTGCCAGCTCACCACCCCGACAGACTAGCACAGATACGCAGTATTTT. The V gene is TRBV18, the J gene TRBJ2-3; D is possibly TRBD1 (5 bases). Trimming took off 0 bases at V and 0 bases at J, with 10 bases between the two ends. The germline CDR1 and CDR2 sequences are KGHSH and LQKENI. The CDR3 length is 16 residues.

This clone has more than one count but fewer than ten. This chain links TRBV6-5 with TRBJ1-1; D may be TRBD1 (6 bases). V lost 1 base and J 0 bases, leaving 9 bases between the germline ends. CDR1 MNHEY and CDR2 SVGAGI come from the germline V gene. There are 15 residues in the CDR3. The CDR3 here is CASSYWGQMNTEAFF. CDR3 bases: TGTGCCAGCAGTTACTGGGGACAAATGAACACTGAAGCTTTCTTT.

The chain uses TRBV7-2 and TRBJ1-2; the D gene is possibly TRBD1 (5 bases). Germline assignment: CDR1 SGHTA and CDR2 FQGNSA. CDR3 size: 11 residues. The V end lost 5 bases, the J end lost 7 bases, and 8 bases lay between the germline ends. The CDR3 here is CASSEGVGYTF. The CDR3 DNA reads TGTGCCAGCAGCGAAGGGGTTGGCTACACCTTC.

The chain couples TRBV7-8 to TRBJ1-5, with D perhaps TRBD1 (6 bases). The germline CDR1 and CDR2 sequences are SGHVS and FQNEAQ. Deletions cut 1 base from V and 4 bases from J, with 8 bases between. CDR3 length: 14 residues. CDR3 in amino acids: CASSLGGTNQPQHF. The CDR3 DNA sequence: TGTGCCAGCAGCTTAGGGGGGACAAATCAGCCCCAGCATTTT.

The CDR3 DNA reads as TGTGCCATCAGTGATAGGACAGGGGGGAACACTGAAGCTTTCTTT. Its translation is CAISDRTGGNTEAFF. The V call is TRBV10-3, the J call TRBJ1-1; 10 positions match TRBD1. Losses at the gene ends were 3 bases for V and 1 base for J; bases not matched to a gene: 2. Per germline, CDR1 ENHRY and CDR2 SYGVKD. The CDR3 runs to 15 residues.

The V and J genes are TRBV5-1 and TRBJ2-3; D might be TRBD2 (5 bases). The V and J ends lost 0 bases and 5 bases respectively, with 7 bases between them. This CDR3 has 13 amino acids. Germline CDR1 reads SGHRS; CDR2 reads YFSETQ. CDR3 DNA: TGCGCCAGCAGCTTGGCCGGGATAGATACGCAGTATTTT. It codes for CASSLAGIDTQYF.

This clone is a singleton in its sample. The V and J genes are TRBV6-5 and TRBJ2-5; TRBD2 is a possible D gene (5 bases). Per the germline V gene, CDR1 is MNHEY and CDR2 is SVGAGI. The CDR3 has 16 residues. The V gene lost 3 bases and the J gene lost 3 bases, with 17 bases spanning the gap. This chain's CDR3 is CASSYEGSSVKETQYF. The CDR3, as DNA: TGTGCCAGCAGTTATGAGGGTAGCTCTGTAAAAGAGACCCAGTACTTC.

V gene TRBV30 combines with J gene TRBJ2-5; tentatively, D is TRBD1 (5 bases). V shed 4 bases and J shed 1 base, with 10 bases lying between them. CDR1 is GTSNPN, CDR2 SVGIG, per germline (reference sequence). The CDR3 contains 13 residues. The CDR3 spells CAWMSQVQETQYF. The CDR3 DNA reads TGTGCCTGGATGTCACAGGTCCAAGAGACCCAGTACTTC.

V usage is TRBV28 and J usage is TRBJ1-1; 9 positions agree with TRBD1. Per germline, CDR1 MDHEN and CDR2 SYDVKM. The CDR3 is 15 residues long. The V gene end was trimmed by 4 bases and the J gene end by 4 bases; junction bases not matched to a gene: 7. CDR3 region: CASSSPTGGGTEAFF. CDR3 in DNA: TGTGCCAGCAGTTCGCCCACAGGGGGCGGCACTGAAGCTTTCTTT.

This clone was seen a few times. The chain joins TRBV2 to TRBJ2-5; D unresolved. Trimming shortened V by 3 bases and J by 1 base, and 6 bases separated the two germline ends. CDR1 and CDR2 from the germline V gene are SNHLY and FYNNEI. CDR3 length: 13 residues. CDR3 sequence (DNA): TGTGCCAGCAGTGAGACTCGCCAAGAGACCCAGTACTTC. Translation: CASSETRQETQYF.

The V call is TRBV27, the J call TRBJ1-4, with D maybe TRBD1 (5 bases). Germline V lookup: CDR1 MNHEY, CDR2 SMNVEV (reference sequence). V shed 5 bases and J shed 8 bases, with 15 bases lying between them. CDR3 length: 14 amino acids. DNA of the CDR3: TGTGCCAGCAGTCCTCAGGGCGGTAGGGAAAAACTGTTTTTT. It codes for CASSPQGGREKLFF.

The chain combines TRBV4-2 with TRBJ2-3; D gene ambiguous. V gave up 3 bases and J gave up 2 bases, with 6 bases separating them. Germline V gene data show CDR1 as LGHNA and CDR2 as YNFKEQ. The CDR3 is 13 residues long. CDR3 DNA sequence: TGTGCCAGCAGCCACGCCTACACAGATACGCAGTATTTT. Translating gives CASSHAYTDTQYF.

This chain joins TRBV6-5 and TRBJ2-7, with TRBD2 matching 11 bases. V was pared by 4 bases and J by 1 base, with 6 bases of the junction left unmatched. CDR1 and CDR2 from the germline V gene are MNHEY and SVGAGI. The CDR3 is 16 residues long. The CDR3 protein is CASSSGTSGISYEQYF. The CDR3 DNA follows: TGTGCCAGCAGTTCCGGGACTAGCGGAATATCCTACGAGCAGTACTTC.

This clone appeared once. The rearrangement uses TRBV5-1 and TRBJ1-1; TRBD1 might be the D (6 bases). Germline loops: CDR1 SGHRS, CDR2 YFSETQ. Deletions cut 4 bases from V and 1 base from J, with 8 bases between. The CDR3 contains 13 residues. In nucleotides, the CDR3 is TGCGCCAGCAGCCCGACAGGGAACACTGAAGCTTTCTTT. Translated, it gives CASSPTGNTEAFF.

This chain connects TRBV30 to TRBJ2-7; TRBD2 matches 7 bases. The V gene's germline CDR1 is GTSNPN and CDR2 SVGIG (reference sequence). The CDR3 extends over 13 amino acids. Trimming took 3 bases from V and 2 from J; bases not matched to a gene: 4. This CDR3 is CAWSFGGTYEQYF. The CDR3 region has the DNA TGTGCCTGGAGCTTCGGGGGGACCTACGAGCAGTACTTC.

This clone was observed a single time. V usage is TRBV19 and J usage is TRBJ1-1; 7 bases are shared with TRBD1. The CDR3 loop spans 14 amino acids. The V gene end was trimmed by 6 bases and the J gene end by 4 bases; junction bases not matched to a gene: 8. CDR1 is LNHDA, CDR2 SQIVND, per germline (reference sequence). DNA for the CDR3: TGTGCCAGTAGCGCGACAGGGTTTGGCACTGAAGCTTTCTTT. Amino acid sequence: CASSATGFGTEAFF. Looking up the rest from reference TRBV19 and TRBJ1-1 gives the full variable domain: DGGITQSPKYLFRKEGQNVTLSCEQNLNHDAMYWYRQDPGQGLRLIYYSQIVNDFQKGDIAEGYSVSREKKESFPLTVTSAQKNPTAFYLCASSATGFGTEAFFGQGTRLTVV.

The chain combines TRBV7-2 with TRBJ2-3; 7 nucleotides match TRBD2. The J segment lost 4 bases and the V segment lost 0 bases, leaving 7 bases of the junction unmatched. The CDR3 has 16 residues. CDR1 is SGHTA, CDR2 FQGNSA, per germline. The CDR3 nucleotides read TGTGCCAGCAGCTTAGCCGGGGGAGGGTCCCCAGATACGCAGTATTTT. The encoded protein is CASSLAGGGSPDTQYF.

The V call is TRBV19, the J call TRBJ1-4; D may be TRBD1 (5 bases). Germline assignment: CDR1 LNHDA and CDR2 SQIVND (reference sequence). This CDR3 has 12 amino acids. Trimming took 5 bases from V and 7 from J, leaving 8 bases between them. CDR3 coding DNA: TGTGCCAGTAGTCTTGGGGCTGAAAAACTGTTTTTT. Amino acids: CASSLGAEKLFF.